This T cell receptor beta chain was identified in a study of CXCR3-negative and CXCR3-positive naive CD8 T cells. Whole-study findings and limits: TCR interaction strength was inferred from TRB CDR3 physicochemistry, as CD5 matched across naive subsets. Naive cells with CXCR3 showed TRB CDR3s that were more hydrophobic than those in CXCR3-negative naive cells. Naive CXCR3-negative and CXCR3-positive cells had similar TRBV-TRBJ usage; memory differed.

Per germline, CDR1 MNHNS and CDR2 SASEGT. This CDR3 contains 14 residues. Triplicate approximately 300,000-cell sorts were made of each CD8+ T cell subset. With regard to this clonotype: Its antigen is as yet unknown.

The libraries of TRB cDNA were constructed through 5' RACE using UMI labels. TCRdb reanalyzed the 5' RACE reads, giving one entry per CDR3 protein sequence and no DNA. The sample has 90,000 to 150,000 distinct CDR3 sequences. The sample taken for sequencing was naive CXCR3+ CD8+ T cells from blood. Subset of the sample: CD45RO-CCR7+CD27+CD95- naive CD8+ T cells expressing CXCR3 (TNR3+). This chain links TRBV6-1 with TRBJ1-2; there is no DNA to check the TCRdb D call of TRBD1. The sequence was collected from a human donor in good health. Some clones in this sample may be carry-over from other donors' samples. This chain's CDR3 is CASSPWGQSYGYTF.